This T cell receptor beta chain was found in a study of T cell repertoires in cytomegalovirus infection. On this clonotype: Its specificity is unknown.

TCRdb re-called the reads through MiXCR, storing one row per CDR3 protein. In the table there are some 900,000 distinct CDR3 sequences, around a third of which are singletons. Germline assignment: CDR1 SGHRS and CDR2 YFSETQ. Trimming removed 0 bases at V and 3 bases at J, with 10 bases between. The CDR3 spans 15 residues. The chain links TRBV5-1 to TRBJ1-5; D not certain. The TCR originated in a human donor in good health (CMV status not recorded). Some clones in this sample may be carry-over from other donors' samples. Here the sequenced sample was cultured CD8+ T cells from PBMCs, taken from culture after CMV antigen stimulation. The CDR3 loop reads CASSLGGDTNQPQHF. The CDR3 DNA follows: TGCGCCAGCAGCTTGGGGGGTGACACCAATCAGCCCCAGCATTTT.